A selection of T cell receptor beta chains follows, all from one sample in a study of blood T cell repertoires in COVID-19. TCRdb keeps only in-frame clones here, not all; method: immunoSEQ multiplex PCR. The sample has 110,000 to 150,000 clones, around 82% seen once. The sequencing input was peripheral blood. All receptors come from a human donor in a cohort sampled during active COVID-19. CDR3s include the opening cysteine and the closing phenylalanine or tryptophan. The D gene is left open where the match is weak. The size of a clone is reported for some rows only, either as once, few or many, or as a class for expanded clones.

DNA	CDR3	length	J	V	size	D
TGTGCCAGCAGCGTAGGCGCTTACTCGCACGAGCAGTACTTC	CASSVGAYSHEQYF	14	TRBJ2-7	TRBV9	-	-
TGCGCCAGCAAGCAGGGGACTAGTACTACTGAAGCTTTCTTT	CASKQGTSTTEAFF	14	TRBJ1-1	TRBV5-1	-	-
TGTGCCAGTAGTAGCCCCGAAAGGGTTGGAGGTGAGCAGTTCTTC	CASSSPERVGGEQFF	15	TRBJ2-1	TRBV19	-	-
TGTGCCAGCAGCTTAACAGGGGGACGCTACAATGAGCAGTTCTTC	CASSLTGGRYNEQFF	15	TRBJ2-1	TRBV7-3	few	-
TGTGCCAGCAGCTTGCGCGGAGCTACCGGGGAGCTGTTTTTT	CASSLRGATGELFF	14	TRBJ2-2	TRBV5-4	-	-
TGTGCCAGCAGCTCCGACAGTAGCAATCAGCCCCAGCATTTT	CASSSDSSNQPQHF	14	TRBJ1-5	TRBV7-9	-	-
TGTGCCAGCAGCCTGGGGGGAGGGCCCGCAACTAATGAAAAACTGTTTTTT	CASSLGGGPATNEKLFF	17	TRBJ1-4	TRBV9	-	-
TGCGCCAGCAGTCCGCAGGCGGGACAGTTGAACACCGGGGAGCTGTTTTTT	CASSPQAGQLNTGELFF	17	TRBJ2-2	TRBV5-1	-	-
TGCGCCAGCAGCCAAGAAGACAGGGGGCTCACCTATGGCTACACCTTC	CASSQEDRGLTYGYTF	16	TRBJ1-2	TRBV4-3	-	TRBD1
TGTGCCAGCAGCTTAGTTCCAGGGGTCCCCACTGAAGCTTTCTTT	CASSLVPGVPTEAFF	15	TRBJ1-1	TRBV11-2	once	-
TGTGCCAGCAGCTTGCCTAGCTCCTACAATGAGCAGTTCTTC	CASSLPSSYNEQFF	14	TRBJ2-1	TRBV11-3	-	-
TGTGCCAGCAGTGATTGGCAGTTCACAGATACGCAGTATTTT	CASSDWQFTDTQYF	14	TRBJ2-3	TRBV25-1	few	-
TGTGCCAGCAGCTTAGGCCCTAGCGCCATTAATGAGCAGTTCTTC	CASSLGPSAINEQFF	15	TRBJ2-1	TRBV7-9	-	-
TGTGCCAGCAGCTTTACTCATCGCGGCGGCAGCTCTGGGGCCAACGTCCTGACTTTC	CASSFTHRGGSSGANVLTF	19	TRBJ2-6	TRBV7-9	few	-
TGTGCCACCCTGGACAGATCAAGCAAGTATAGCAATCAGCCCCAGCATTTT	CATLDRSSKYSNQPQHF	17	TRBJ1-5	TRBV19	-	-
TGTGCCAGCAGCAATAAGGACAGGAGGCAGTATAATTCACCCCTCCACTTT	CASSNKDRRQYNSPLHF	17	TRBJ1-6	TRBV21-1	-	-
TGTGCCATCAGCGCGGGAAGCACAGATACGCAGTATTTT	CAISAGSTDTQYF	13	TRBJ2-3	TRBV10-3	-	-